The rows below give T cell receptor beta chains drawn from one sample of a study of blood T cells in healthy people across ages. TCRdb re-called the 5' RACE reads through MiXCR, storing one row per CDR3 protein. The table lists over 600,000 distinct CDR3 sequences, around 41% of them singletons. The specimen was blood. The origin of the receptors is an elderly man in good health. CDR3s include the opening cysteine and the closing phenylalanine or tryptophan. A D gene is named only where the DNA matches it firmly. Some rows mark clone size as missing; the rest say once, few, many or name a class of expanded clone.

D gene | J gene | clone size | CDR3 length | V gene | CDR3 protein | CDR3 DNA
TRBD2 | TRBJ2-3 | many | 13 | TRBV9 | CASTAGVGDTQYF | TGTGCCAGCACAGCGGGAGTTGGAGATACGCAGTATTTT
TRBD2 | TRBJ2-5 | - | 15 | TRBV5-1 | CASSFTSGGASEQYF | TGCGCCAGCAGCTTTACTAGCGGGGGGGCCAGTGAGCAGTACTTC
TRBD2 | TRBJ2-7 | - | 16 | TRBV28 | CASIPLAGGGDNEQYF | TGTGCCAGCATCCCTCTAGCGGGAGGAGGCGACAATGAGCAGTACTTC
TRBD2 | TRBJ2-1 | - | 15 | TRBV7-2 | CASRSGLGSYNEQFF | TGTGCCAGCAGGAGCGGACTAGGCTCCTACAATGAGCAGTTCTTC
- | TRBJ1-4 | few | 14 | TRBV7-2 | CASSLGYGNEKLFF | TGTGCCAGCAGCTTAGGGTATGGGAACGAAAAACTGTTTTTT
- | TRBJ2-7 | few | 14 | TRBV5-1 | CASMRGSRPYEQYF | TGCGCCAGCATGAGAGGCAGCCGTCCCTACGAGCAGTACTTC
- | TRBJ1-5 | many | 15 | TRBV6-2/TRBV6-3 | CASSYHRASNQPQHF | TGTGCCAGCAGTTACCACAGGGCTAGCAATCAGCCCCAGCATTTT
TRBD1 | TRBJ1-1 | - | 14 | TRBV29-1 | CSVTQGASNTEAFF | TGCAGCGTGACCCAGGGGGCGTCGAACACTGAAGCTTTCTTT
- | TRBJ2-1 | few | 14 | TRBV20-1 | CSARDNRRLNEQFF | TGCAGTGCTAGAGATAACCGACGCCTCAATGAGCAGTTCTTC
TRBD1 | TRBJ1-1 | few | 13 | TRBV5-1 | CASSSGTGIEAFF | TGCGCCAGCAGCTCCGGGACAGGGATAGAAGCTTTCTTT
TRBD1 | TRBJ2-4 | - | 17 | TRBV11-3 | CASSLRGTGFAKNIQYF | TGTGCCAGCAGCCTAAGGGGGACAGGGTTCGCCAAAAACATTCAGTACTTC
TRBD2 | TRBJ2-7 | few | 14 | TRBV28 | CASMRGGSSYEQYF | TGTGCCAGCATGAGGGGCGGGAGCTCCTACGAGCAGTACTTC
- | TRBJ1-2 | many | 14 | TRBV5-1 | CASSLGGVSSGYTF | TGCGCCAGCAGCCTAGGGGGGGTATCGTCTGGCTACACCTTC
TRBD1 | TRBJ2-1 | - | 16 | TRBV6-5 | CASSYLPGQGAHEQFF | TGTGCCAGCAGTTACCTACCGGGACAGGGGGCTCATGAGCAGTTCTTC
- | TRBJ1-6 | once | 17 | TRBV28 | CASSLGAGGGVNSPLHF | TGTGCCAGCAGTTTAGGGGCAGGTGGGGGCGTAAATTCACCCCTCCACTTT
- | TRBJ2-5 | many | 13 | TRBV29-1 | CSVDGGMDVTQYF | TGCAGCGTTGATGGCGGGATGGACGTGACCCAGTACTTC
- | TRBJ1-4 | - | 15 | TRBV11-2 | CASSICRVTNEKLFF | TGTGCCAGCAGCATCTGCAGGGTAACTAATGAAAAACTGTTTTTT
TRBD2 | TRBJ2-5 | - | 16 | TRBV5-1 | CASSSRLAGLQETQYF | TGCGCCAGCAGCTCCCGACTAGCGGGCTTACAAGAGACCCAGTACTTC
TRBD1 | TRBJ2-1 | - | 14 | TRBV20-1 | CSARAGTGGHEQFF | TGCAGTGCTAGAGCCGGGACAGGGGGACATGAGCAGTTCTTC
- | TRBJ2-7 | - | 14 | TRBV10-3 | CAIRGDTGIHEQYF | TGTGCCATCAGGGGGGACACAGGGATCCACGAGCAGTACTTC
- | TRBJ2-3 | - | 12 | TRBV27 | CASREVTDTQYF | TGTGCCAGCAGGGAGGTCACAGATACGCAGTATTTT
- | TRBJ2-5 | - | 14 | TRBV7-2 | CASSAETGLQTQYF | TGTGCCAGCAGCGCAGAGACAGGTTTACAGACCCAGTACTTC
TRBD1 | TRBJ1-3 | - | 15 | TRBV7-2 | CASSEQGRSGNTIYF | TGTGCCAGCAGCGAACAGGGGCGCTCTGGAAACACCATATATTTT
TRBD1 | TRBJ1-6 | - | 12 | TRBV13 | CASSLQGPPLHF | TGTGCCAGCAGCCTACAGGGGCCTCCCCTCCACTTT
TRBD1 | TRBJ2-4 | - | 14 | TRBV3-1 | CASSQPGQGGVQYF | TGTGCCAGCAGCCAACCGGGACAGGGTGGAGTTCAGTACTTC
- | TRBJ2-4 | - | 12 | TRBV20-1 | CSASLGLDKQYF | TGCAGTGCTAGTTTGGGACTCGACAAGCAGTACTTC
TRBD2 | TRBJ2-1 | - | 14 | TRBV6-2/TRBV6-3 | CASRGLARHNEQFF | TGTGCCAGCAGAGGACTAGCACGTCACAATGAGCAGTTCTTC
TRBD1 | TRBJ2-7 | - | 13 | TRBV20-1 | CGAGGQGSCEQYF | TGCGGTGCTGGGGGACAGGGGTCGTGCGAGCAGTACTTC
- | TRBJ2-3 | - | 15 | TRBV6-5 | CASSSQGALTDTQYF | TGTGCCAGCAGTTCACAGGGAGCCCTCACAGATACGCAGTATTTT
- | TRBJ2-7 | few | 12 | TRBV6-5 | CARSGGSYEQYF | TGTGCCCGATCCGGGGGCTCCTACGAGCAGTACTTC
- | TRBJ2-5 | - | 14 | TRBV20-1 | CSARDEASQEAQYF | TGCAGTGCTAGAGATGAGGCTAGCCAAGAGGCCCAGTACTTC
TRBD1 | TRBJ2-5 | few | 16 | TRBV28 | CASRHDRGEPVETQYF | TGTGCCAGCAGACATGACAGGGGGGAACCCGTAGAGACCCAGTACTTC
- | TRBJ2-5 | few | 11 | TRBV29-1 | CSVEIKGEQYF | TGCAGCGTGGAGATAAAGGGTGAGCAGTACTTC
- | TRBJ2-7 | many | 16 | TRBV21-1 | CASSKPSGSHLYEQYF | TGTGCCAGCAGCAAACCTAGCGGGTCACATCTTTACGAGCAGTACTTC
TRBD2 | TRBJ2-1 | few | 15 | TRBV4-3 | CASSLGSGGADEQFF | TGCGCCAGCAGCCTGGGTAGCGGGGGGGCCGATGAGCAGTTCTTC
TRBD1 | TRBJ1-2 | - | 13 | TRBV24-1 | CATSARDSYGYTF | TGTGCCACCAGTGCGAGGGACAGCTATGGCTACACCTTC
- | TRBJ2-3 | - | 15 | TRBV5-1 | CASSWARGRGDTQYF | TGCGCCAGCAGCTGGGCCAGGGGGAGGGGAGATACGCAGTATTTT
TRBD1 | TRBJ1-1 | - | 13 | TRBV11-2 | CASRSQGVSEAFF | TGTGCCAGCAGATCGCAGGGGGTTTCTGAAGCTTTCTTT
- | TRBJ1-4 | once | 16 | TRBV6-1 | CASSRIQGVANEKLFF | TGTGCCAGCAGTCGAATACAGGGAGTGGCTAATGAAAAACTGTTTTTT
TRBD1 | TRBJ2-7 | - | 17 | TRBV14 | CACSPRTGMSSYNEQYF | TGTGCCTGCAGCCCCCGGACAGGGATGAGCTCCTACAACGAGCAGTACTTC
TRBD1 | TRBJ2-2 | - | 12 | TRBV12-3/TRBV12-4 | CASTRGLGELFF | TGTGCCAGTACCAGGGGGCTGGGGGAGCTGTTTTTT
TRBD1 | TRBJ1-5 | - | 15 | TRBV25-1 | CASSGGTGVNQPQHF | TGTGCCAGCAGTGGGGGGACAGGGGTAAATCAGCCCCAGCATTTT
- | TRBJ2-5 | - | 17 | TRBV27 | CASSSRGTPGVANEQYF | TGTGCCAGCAGTTCCAGGGGTACTCCCGGGGTGGCAAATGAGCAGTACTTC
TRBD2 | TRBJ2-7 | - | 15 | TRBV3-1 | CASSQGRRGSHEQYF | TGTGCCAGCAGCCAAGGACGTCGCGGGAGCCACGAGCAGTACTTC
TRBD2 | TRBJ2-1 | few | 16 | TRBV2 | CASSEAPSGAYNEQFF | TGTGCCAGCAGTGAAGCCCCTAGCGGGGCCTACAATGAGCAGTTCTTC
- | TRBJ2-1 | few | 12 | TRBV11-2 | CASSLDRGGQFF | TGTGCCAGCAGCTTAGATAGGGGTGGGCAGTTCTTC
TRBD1 | TRBJ2-5 | - | 13 | TRBV10-3 | CAISLGQKETQYF | TGTGCCATCAGTTTGGGACAGAAAGAGACCCAGTACTTC
- | TRBJ2-1 | - | 15 | TRBV6-1 | CASSDLASSYNEQFF | TGTGCCAGCAGTGACCTAGCTAGCTCCTACAATGAGCAGTTCTTC
- | TRBJ1-2 | few | 14 | TRBV5-6 | CASSLGWRSYGYTF | TGTGCCAGCAGCTTGGGATGGAGAAGCTATGGCTACACCTTC
TRBD2 | TRBJ2-1 | - | 16 | TRBV7-2 | CASSFKTSGRGDEQFF | TGTGCCAGCAGCTTTAAGACTAGCGGGAGGGGCGATGAGCAGTTCTTC